This paragraph reports one T cell receptor (beta chain). What it binds is not known. The data belong to a study of cytomegalovirus exposure and HLA in healthy donors. The PCR contained 60 Vbeta and 13 Jbeta primers. Data came from immunoSEQ multiplex PCR; TCRdb stores just in-frame clones and leaves some out. The sample lists some 140,000 clones, about three quarters seen once, with 1.3% in the top ten. Broader study findings: Presence/absence analyses rested on an assumption that sequencing depth was roughly uniform across donors. With later analysis, a missense DCLRE1C variant became linked to TCR beta V- and J-gene trimming. Some V segments could not be told apart, so they were left out, TRBV6-2 and TRBV6-3 among them.

CDR1 is SGHNT, CDR2 YENEEA, per germline. The CDR3 runs 14 residues. J gave up 1 base and V 5 bases, and 5 bases lay outside the gene matches. The TCR sequence derives from a woman in her forties in good health and CMV-seronegative. The rearrangement joins TRBV11-3 to TRBJ2-7; TRBD1 matches 7 bases. Sequenced: PBMCs. DNA for the CDR3: TGTGCCAGCAGCCCTGACAGGGATTCCTACGAGCAGTACTTC. Translated, it gives CASSPDRDSYEQYF.